The next 13 T cell receptor beta chains were all read from a single sample in a study of molecular identifiers for immune sequencing clone quantification. TCRdb itself ran the PCR reads through MiXCR, one entry per CDR3 protein. The repertoire has about 100,000 distinct CDR3 sequences, 35% of them found once; the top ten carry roughly 10%. What was sequenced was naive CD8+ T cells from blood, with Jurkat cell RNA spiked in. The subset is: FACS-sorted CD8+CD4-CCR7+CD45RA+ naive T cells. Receptors were obtained from a human donor in good health. Some libraries in this study had Jurkat cell RNA spiked in.

Regarding this clonotype: A single base separates this from a much larger clone, so it may be a read error. V and J are TRBV7-9 and TRBJ2-7, with D maybe TRBD2 (6 bases). This CDR3 region has 14 residues. The germline gives CDR1 SEHNR, CDR2 FQNEAQ (reference sequence). The chain's CDR3 is CASSLGGGPNERYF. In nucleotides, the CDR3 is TGTGCCAGCAGCTTAGGCGGAGGGCCGAACGAGCGGTACTTC.

This clonotype was seen a few times. The junction and the germline gene differ at one end; a read error may be behind it. The CDR3 nucleotides are TGCGCCAGCAGTATTGCGGACACCGACTACGAGCAGTACTTC. Protein product: CASSIADTDYEQYF. The chain is built from TRBV7-9 and TRBJ2-7; tentative D call: TRBD1 (5 bases). The CDR3 runs 14 residues. CDR1 is SEHNR and CDR2 is FQNEAQ in the germline V gene (reference sequence).

Many counts were recorded for this clonotype. J is TRBJ2-1 and V is TRBV10-3; D gene uncertain. The V and J ends lost 2 bases and 10 bases respectively, with 9 bases between them. Germline V gives CDR1 ENHRY, CDR2 SYGVKD. CDR3 size: 12 residues. This CDR3 is CAISEVPHEQFF. In nucleotides, the CDR3 is TGTGCCATCAGTGAGGTCCCTCACGAGCAGTTCTTC.

The gene calls are TRBV20-1 and TRBJ2-6; D gene unclear. CDR1 is DFQATT, CDR2 SNEGSKA, per germline (reference sequence). CDR3 size: 14 residues. Between the trimmed V and J ends, which lost 1 base and 3 bases, there was a span of 7 bases. CDR3 nucleotide sequence: TGCAGTGCTAGAGGTCCCCTTGGGGCCAACGTCCTGACTTTC. Residues: CSARGPLGANVLTF.

The chain combines TRBV27 with TRBJ2-3; 10 bases line up with TRBD1. CDR1 MNHEY and CDR2 SMNVEV come from the germline V gene (reference sequence). The CDR3 covers 14 residues. V lost 5 bases to trimming and J lost 4 bases; unmatched junction nucleotides: 3. CDR3 residues: CASSHGQGADTQYF. CDR3 coding DNA: TGTGCCAGCAGTCACGGACAGGGGGCAGATACGCAGTATTTT.

This clonotype was observed once. A much more abundant neighbour one base away suggests this may be a read error. Without the conserved terminal phenylalanine or tryptophan, this CDR3 likely stems from a read error. The chain is built from TRBV7-9 and TRBJ2-2, with TRBD1 as a possible D gene (6 bases). The germline V gene has CDR1 SEHNR and CDR2 FQNEAQ (reference sequence). This CDR3 has 15 amino acids. Trimming removed 4 bases at V and 2 bases at J, with 11 bases between. The CDR3 nucleotides read TGTGCCAGCAGCTCCGGGACAACTAACACCGGGGAGCTGTTTGTT. Protein: CASSSGTTNTGELFV.

This sequence joins TRBV5-1 and TRBJ2-7; D gene ambiguous. Trimming stripped 0 bases from V and 3 bases from J, with 7 bases between. Germline V gene lookup returns CDR1 SGHRS and CDR2 YFSETQ. This CDR3 comprises 13 residues. The CDR3 loop reads CASSLEQLYEQYF. For the CDR3, the DNA is TGCGCCAGCAGCTTGGAACAGCTCTACGAGCAGTACTTC.

In this sample, this clonotype turned up a few times. The chain combines TRBV13 with TRBJ1-1; 7 positions match TRBD1. V was clipped by 5 bases and J by 7 bases; unmatched bases: 4. The CDR3 has 12 residues. The germline V gene encodes CDR1 PRHDT and CDR2 FYEKMQ (reference sequence). This chain's CDR3 is CASSHRTGEAFF. In nucleotides, the CDR3 is TGTGCCAGCAGCCACCGGACAGGTGAAGCTTTCTTT.

The chain has TRBV28 and TRBJ2-7; D remains ambiguous. The CDR3 runs 14 residues. Germline CDR1 and CDR2: MDHEN and SYDVKM. V lost 3 bases and J 0 bases, leaving 9 bases between the germline ends. The CDR3 DNA is TGTGCCAGCAGTTTTTGGGAAAGCTCCTACGAGCAGTACTTC. It encodes CASSFWESSYEQYF.

A note on this clonotype: A much larger clone differs from this one at a single base, so this may be a read error. This chain uses TRBV7-9 with TRBJ2-1; D unclear. The CDR3 totals 14 residues. Trimming pared 6 bases from V and 15 bases from J, leaving 24 bases between. CDR1 and CDR2 (germline): SEHNR, FQNEAQ (reference sequence). CDR3 DNA sequence: TGTGCCAGCAGTCTTGGCCCGCCGGATTTTGTGCTGTTCTTC. Amino acids: CASSLGPPDFVLFF.

DNA of the CDR3: TGTGCCAGCAGCCAGCGGAACTACGAGCAGTACTTC. Protein sequence: CASSQRNYEQYF. The rearrangement links TRBV13 to TRBJ2-7; TRBD2 might be the D (5 bases). The CDR3 has 12 residues. Trimming pared 5 bases from V and 3 bases from J, leaving 8 bases between. Germline CDR1 and CDR2: PRHDT and FYEKMQ (reference sequence).

The rearrangement joins TRBV27 to TRBJ1-2; D possibly corresponds to TRBD1 (5 bases). Trimming took off 4 bases at V and 3 bases at J, with 12 bases between the two ends. The CDR3 sequence is 14 residues long. Germline lookup yields CDR1 MNHEY and CDR2 SMNVEV (reference sequence). CDR3 bases: TGTGCCAGCAGTTATGGGGGAGAACACTATGGCTACACCTTC. As protein: CASSYGGEHYGYTF.

The chain uses TRBV7-9 and TRBJ2-7; the D gene could be TRBD1 or TRBD2 (5 bases each). The ends were cut back, 2 bases at V and 0 bases at J, with 11 bases in the middle. The CDR3 sequence is 15 residues long. The germline V gene encodes CDR1 SEHNR and CDR2 FQNEAQ (reference sequence). CDR3 in amino acids: CASSLPAGTSYEQYF. CDR3 in DNA: TGTGCCAGCAGCTTACCCGCCGGGACCTCCTACGAGCAGTACTTC.